This T cell receptor beta chain is from a study of spatial heterogeneity in lung cancer. This clonotype was recorded many times. TCRdb passed the 5' RACE reads through MiXCR, listing each CDR3 protein once. The sample has approximately 39,000 distinct CDR3 sequences, 5.8% seen once; the top ten hold about 9.9%. Time point of the sample: sample taken at primary tumor resection. TCRs were sequenced from unsorted whole RNA of tumor, nontumor lung or PBMC. The V end lost 0 bases, the J end lost 0 bases, and 12 bases lay between the germline ends. Germline CDR1 GTSNPN, CDR2 SVGIG (reference sequence). The CDR3 covers 16 residues.

The input for sequencing was PBMCs, taken at surgery. The chain employs TRBV30 and TRBJ1-3; D unresolved. The sequence was collected from a male donor with early-stage non-small cell lung cancer. CDR3 coding DNA: TGTGCCTGGAGTGTGACCGGAGACATCTCTGGAAACACCATATATTTT. Translated, it gives CAWSVTGDISGNTIYF.